The 6 T cell receptor beta chains listed next were all sequenced from one sample in a study of cytomegalovirus exposure and HLA in healthy donors. Vbeta (60) and Jbeta (13) primers were used in the PCR. TCRdb keeps only in-frame clones here, not all; method: immunoSEQ multiplex PCR. The top ten clones hold roughly 1.5% of a sample with 100,000 to 150,000 clones, 65% to 85% of them seen once. What was sequenced was PBMCs. Receptors originate from a woman aged 18 to 35 in good health and CMV-seronegative.

This rearrangement joins TRBV2 to TRBJ1-5, with a tentative D call TRBD1 (6 bases). Trimming took off 5 bases at V and 11 bases at J, with 19 bases between the two ends. Germline V gives CDR1 SNHLY, CDR2 FYNNEI. This CDR3 comprises 14 residues. The DNA of the CDR3 is TGTGCCAGCAGTAACGCAGGGGTAGTAGGAGCCCAGCATTTT. It encodes CASSNAGVVGAQHF.

The gene calls are TRBV29-1 and TRBJ2-7, with 7 bases identical to TRBD1. After removal of 5 bases from V and 2 bases from J, the junction contained 9 bases not matched to a gene. This CDR3 has 14 residues. Germline-derived CDR1 and CDR2 are SQVTM and ANQGSEA. The CDR3 region has the DNA TGCAGCGTTTGGGACCCCCAGGGGGCCTACGAGCAGTACTTC. Amino acids: CSVWDPQGAYEQYF.

The chain carries TRBV7-6 and TRBJ2-3; tentative D call: TRBD2 (6 bases). Germline loops: CDR1 SGHVS, CDR2 FNYEAQ. V lost 5 bases and J 1 base, leaving 16 bases between the germline ends. This CDR3 has 16 residues. Written as DNA, the CDR3 is TGTGCCAGCAGCCAGCCCCGACTAGGAGGCACAGATACGCAGTATTTT. It codes for CASSQPRLGGTDTQYF.

The chain uses TRBV7-8 and TRBJ2-7; TRBD2 agrees at 7 bases. The CDR3 contains 14 residues. CDR1 is SGHVS, CDR2 FQNEAQ, per germline. Germline trimming cut 3 bases from V and 3 bases from J; bases unmatched to any gene: 5. The CDR3 protein is CASSFYERDYEQYF. In nucleotides, the CDR3 is TGTGCCAGCAGCTTCTACGAGCGGGACTACGAGCAGTACTTC.

The chain recombines TRBV6-5 with TRBJ1-1, with TRBD1 matching 10 bases. J gave up 6 bases and V 2 bases, and 6 bases lay outside the gene matches. CDR3 size: 15 residues. The germline CDR1 and CDR2 sequences are MNHEY and SVGAGI. CDR3 region: CASSYTTGGTAEAFF. Written as DNA, the CDR3 is TGTGCCAGCAGTTACACGACAGGGGGCACGGCTGAAGCTTTCTTT.

This chain uses TRBV19 with TRBJ2-5; TRBD2 might be the D (6 bases). The CDR3 spans 15 residues. Germline V gene data show CDR1 as LNHDA and CDR2 as SQIVND (reference sequence). Between the trimmed V and J ends, which lost 3 bases and 3 bases, there was a span of 14 bases. The CDR3 sequence is CASSMGGNREETQYF. CDR3 nucleotide sequence: TGTGCCAGTAGTATGGGCGGGAATAGAGAAGAGACCCAGTACTTC.